The T cell receptor (beta chain) under discussion was sequenced for a study of blood T cell repertoires in COVID-19. Study-wide background: Spain, Italy and the United States supplied samples that represented acute and convalescent COVID-19. PBMCs, B-cell-depleted T cells, or T cells provided the cDNA or gDNA that made up the material.

In the source study's methods: Amplification of reference gene primers was used by the study to estimate nucleated cell counts. Sequencing used immunoSEQ multiplex PCR; TCRdb keeps in-frame clones, though not all of them. V and J calls and clone size are those listed in that table; D and trimming were worked out from the DNA. The data show 150,000 to 200,000 clones, about 82% seen once. This CDR3 region has 15 residues. Germline V gene lookup returns CDR1 LGHNA and CDR2 YSLEER. The V and J ends lost 2 bases and 5 bases, in that order; junction bases with no gene match: 4. The chain recombines TRBV4-3 with TRBJ2-1, with 9 bases aligning to TRBD1. The receptor's source is a woman in her twenties or thirties with acute or convalescent COVID-19. Sample: peripheral blood. The CDR3 sequence is CASSQRDREDNEQFF. The CDR3 coding sequence is TGCGCCAGCAGCCAACGGGACAGGGAGGACAATGAGCAGTTCTTC.